Listed below are T cell receptor beta chains from one sample, sequenced in a study of blood T cell repertoires in COVID-19. Here immunoSEQ multiplex PCR was the method, and the copy in TCRdb shows in-frame clones only, minus some. The sample contains hundreds of thousands of clones, approximately 86% of which appear only once. The specimen was PBMCs or T cells enriched from blood (not recorded which). These receptors originate from a woman aged 25 to 45 with acute COVID-19. CDR3s include the opening cysteine and the closing phenylalanine or tryptophan. Fields, in order: V gene, J gene, clone size, D gene, CDR3 protein, CDR3 DNA. A D gene is named only where the DNA matches it firmly. Not all rows give a size; the values are once, few, many and, for expanded clones, a class.

TRBV5-4	TRBJ1-2	few	TRBD1	CASRFSGTGYGYTF	TGTGCCAGCAGGTTTTCGGGGACAGGGTACGGCTACACCTTC
TRBV7-2	TRBJ2-2	.	TRBD2	CASSRERGGYTGELFF	TGTGCCAGCAGCAGAGAGCGGGGGGGCTACACCGGGGAGCTGTTTTTT
TRBV27	TRBJ2-3	once	TRBD2	CASSFEGRVRTDTQYF	TGTGCCAGCAGTTTCGAGGGGAGGGTTAGAACAGATACGCAGTATTTT
TRBV28	TRBJ1-2	.	.	CASSLSSRGYGYTF	TGTGCCAGCAGTTTATCCTCCAGGGGCTATGGCTACACCTTC
TRBV7-7	TRBJ2-1	.	TRBD2	CASSLGGSVGNEQFF	TGTGCTAGCAGCTTGGGGGGGTCCGTCGGAAATGAGCAGTTCTTC
TRBV6-4	TRBJ1-5	.	.	CASSDSHGAGPQHF	TGTGCCAGCAGTGACTCGCACGGAGCTGGGCCCCAGCATTTT
TRBV25-1	TRBJ2-2	.	.	CASSEFGRGDAGELFF	TGTGCCAGCAGTGAATTCGGCAGGGGGGACGCCGGGGAGCTGTTTTTT
TRBV10-2	TRBJ1-2	.	TRBD1	CASRDRVKNGYTF	TGCGCCAGCAGAGACAGGGTGAAGAATGGCTACACCTTC
TRBV3-1/TRBV3-2	TRBJ2-5	.	TRBD1	CASSQDRGHSQYF	TGTGCCAGCAGCCAGGACAGGGGGCATTCCCAGTACTTC
TRBV6-6	TRBJ1-2	.	.	CASSLTSATANYGYTF	TGTGCCAGCAGTCTAACGTCGGCTACAGCTAACTATGGCTACACCTTC
TRBV6-5	TRBJ1-2	.	TRBD1	CASRRTGGGYTF	TGTGCCAGCAGAAGGACAGGGGGAGGCTACACCTTC
TRBV5-4	TRBJ2-7	.	.	CASNPGSTYEQYF	TGTGCCAGCAACCCGGGGTCGACCTACGAGCAGTACTTC
TRBV29-1	TRBJ1-2	.	TRBD1	CSVRGQGIGDYTF	TGCAGCGTAAGGGGACAGGGTATAGGCGACTACACCTTC
TRBV27	TRBJ1-1	.	.	CASGSRNTEAFF	TGTGCCAGCGGCTCTAGGAACACTGAAGCTTTCTTT
TRBV28	TRBJ2-3	.	.	CASEGAGGSDTQYF	TGTGCCAGCGAGGGGGCGGGGGGTAGCGATACGCAGTATTTT
TRBV3-1/TRBV3-2	TRBJ2-7	few	.	CASSQGGGAYEQYF	TGTGCCAGCAGCCAAGGAGGGGGGGCCTACGAGCAGTACTTC
TRBV4-3	TRBJ2-2	.	TRBD1	CASSTTGSGIANTGELFF	TGCGCCAGCAGTACGACAGGGAGCGGAATCGCGAACACCGGGGAGCTGTTTTTT
TRBV10-3	TRBJ1-5	.	.	CAISEQGPNQPQHF	TGTGCCATCAGTGAACAGGGTCCCAATCAGCCCCAGCATTTT
TRBV6-2/TRBV6-3	TRBJ2-7	.	TRBD2	CASSWTSGNSYEQYF	TGTGCCAGCAGTTGGACTAGCGGGAACTCCTACGAGCAGTACTTC
TRBV11-2	TRBJ1-1	once	TRBD1	CASSLETQGGFSEAFF	TGTGCCAGCAGCTTAGAGACCCAGGGGGGATTCTCTGAAGCTTTCTTT
TRBV5-1	TRBJ2-1	.	.	CASSLDGDSYNEQFF	TGCGCCAGCAGCTTGGATGGGGACTCATACAATGAGCAGTTCTTC
TRBV5-1	TRBJ1-4	.	TRBD1	CASSAQGALGTNEKLFF	TGCGCCAGCAGCGCACAGGGGGCTCTAGGGACTAATGAAAAACTGTTTTTT
TRBV7-2	TRBJ1-2	once	TRBD1	CASSLVGQEYGYTF	TGTGCCAGCAGCTTAGTGGGACAGGAGTATGGCTACACCTTC
TRBV11-2	TRBJ2-1	many	.	CASSLAAGYNEQFF	TGTGCCAGCAGCTTAGCCGCGGGGTACAATGAGCAGTTCTTC
TRBV5-1	TRBJ2-5	.	.	CASSPGFRRWGDGRETQYF	TGCGCCAGCAGCCCAGGTTTCCGGAGATGGGGGGATGGACGGGAGACCCAGTACTTC
TRBV7-2	TRBJ2-4	.	.	CASSLGGGGLNIQYF	TGTGCCAGCAGCTTGGGAGGTGGAGGCCTCAACATTCAGTACTTC
TRBV19	TRBJ1-6	.	TRBD1	CASSTTRQGSLHF	TGTGCCAGTAGTACCACCAGACAGGGATCCCTCCACTTT
TRBV14	TRBJ2-5	.	TRBD2	CASSPRLAGGETQYF	TGTGCCAGCAGCCCCCGGCTAGCGGGAGGAGAGACCCAGTACTTC
TRBV15	TRBJ1-6	.	.	CATSRDSGGWNSPLHF	TGTGCCACCAGCAGAGATAGCGGAGGGTGGAATTCACCCCTCCACTTT
TRBV1	TRBJ2-3	.	.	CTSSPRQGRRDTQYF	TGCACCAGCAGCCCCAGGCAGGGGCGCAGAGATACGCAGTATTTT
TRBV7-9	TRBJ2-3	.	.	CASRIQGSTDTQYF	TGTGCCAGCAGAATCCAGGGTAGCACAGATACGCAGTATTTT
TRBV7-8	TRBJ1-1	.	.	CASSWAKAWDTEAFF	TGTGCCAGCAGCTGGGCGAAGGCGTGGGACACTGAAGCTTTCTTT
TRBV3-1/TRBV3-2	TRBJ2-1	.	TRBD1	CASSLIRTGGYFLYSYNEQFF	TGTGCCAGCAGCCTCATTCGGACAGGGGGCTATTTCCTATACTCCTACAATGAGCAGTTCTTC
TRBV7-6	TRBJ2-2	.	.	CASSPLTGSDTGELFF	TGTGCCAGCAGCCCTTTAACAGGGTCCGACACCGGGGAGCTGTTTTTT
TRBV6-5	TRBJ1-1	.	.	CASSYSLQFTEAFF	TGTGCCAGCAGTTACTCCCTCCAGTTCACTGAAGCTTTCTTT
TRBV14	TRBJ1-2	.	TRBD1	CASSQGRTGVFNGYTF	TGTGCCAGCAGCCAAGGTCGGACAGGGGTATTCAATGGCTACACCTTC
TRBV4-1	TRBJ1-2	.	TRBD1	CASSQGTGSYGYTF	TGCGCCAGCAGCCAAGGGACAGGGTCCTATGGCTACACCTTC
TRBV15	TRBJ2-2	.	TRBD2	CATSRDPRLAGGPTGELFF	TGTGCCACCAGCAGAGACCCCCGGCTAGCGGGGGGGCCAACCGGGGAGCTGTTTTTT
TRBV5-6	TRBJ2-7	.	TRBD2	CASSSGLAGIPSYEQYF	TGTGCCAGCAGCAGCGGACTAGCGGGCATACCCTCCTACGAGCAGTACTTC
TRBV5-1	TRBJ2-7	.	TRBD1	CASSLTGQGYEQYF	TGCGCCAGCAGCTTGACGGGACAGGGCTACGAGCAGTACTTC
TRBV19	TRBJ2-6	.	.	CASGTTVLSGANVLTF	TGTGCCAGTGGTACGACAGTCCTCTCTGGGGCCAACGTCCTGACTTTC
TRBV5-5	TRBJ1-5	.	.	CASSLRGLEPQHF	TGTGCCAGCAGCTTGCGGGGGTTGGAGCCCCAGCATTTT
TRBV5-8	TRBJ2-7	.	.	CASSMRVSSYEQYF	TGTGCCAGCAGCATGCGGGTGAGCTCCTACGAGCAGTACTTC
TRBV20-1	TRBJ2-5	.	.	CSASRGGETQYF	TGCAGTGCTAGTAGGGGGGGAGAGACCCAGTACTTC
TRBV18	TRBJ1-5	.	.	CASSSRDMQQGGNQPQHF	TGTGCCAGCTCATCTAGGGATATGCAACAAGGGGGCAATCAGCCCCAGCATTTT
TRBV5-6	TRBJ1-1	.	.	CASNTGHSGNTEAFF	TGTGCCAGCAACACCGGTCATAGCGGGAACACTGAAGCTTTCTTT
TRBV5-1	TRBJ2-6	.	TRBD1	CASSLGRGLDGANVLTF	TGCGCCAGCAGCTTGGGCAGGGGGCTGGATGGGGCCAACGTCCTGACTTTC
TRBV5-1	TRBJ2-7	once	.	CASRDILASRGEQYF	TGCGCCAGCAGGGATATCCTAGCGTCGCGTGGGGAGCAGTACTTC
TRBV11-2	TRBJ2-5	.	TRBD2	CASSSLAGSGETQYF	TGTGCCAGCAGCTCTCTAGCGGGGAGTGGGGAGACCCAGTACTTC
TRBV5-1	TRBJ2-1	.	TRBD2	CASSLTGGGPYNEQFF	TGCGCCAGCAGCCTCACCGGGGGGGGCCCGTACAATGAGCAGTTCTTC
TRBV27	TRBJ2-1	.	.	CATSGGANYNEQFF	TGTGCCACCTCCGGTGGAGCAAACTACAATGAGCAGTTCTTC
TRBV30	TRBJ1-5	.	TRBD1	CAWSPPGQLPYSNQPQHF	TGTGCCTGGAGTCCGCCGGGACAGCTCCCTTATAGCAATCAGCCCCAGCATTTT
TRBV2	TRBJ1-1	once	TRBD1	CASSEAVAGGTEAFF	TGTGCCAGCAGTGAAGCGGTGGCAGGGGGCACTGAAGCTTTCTTT